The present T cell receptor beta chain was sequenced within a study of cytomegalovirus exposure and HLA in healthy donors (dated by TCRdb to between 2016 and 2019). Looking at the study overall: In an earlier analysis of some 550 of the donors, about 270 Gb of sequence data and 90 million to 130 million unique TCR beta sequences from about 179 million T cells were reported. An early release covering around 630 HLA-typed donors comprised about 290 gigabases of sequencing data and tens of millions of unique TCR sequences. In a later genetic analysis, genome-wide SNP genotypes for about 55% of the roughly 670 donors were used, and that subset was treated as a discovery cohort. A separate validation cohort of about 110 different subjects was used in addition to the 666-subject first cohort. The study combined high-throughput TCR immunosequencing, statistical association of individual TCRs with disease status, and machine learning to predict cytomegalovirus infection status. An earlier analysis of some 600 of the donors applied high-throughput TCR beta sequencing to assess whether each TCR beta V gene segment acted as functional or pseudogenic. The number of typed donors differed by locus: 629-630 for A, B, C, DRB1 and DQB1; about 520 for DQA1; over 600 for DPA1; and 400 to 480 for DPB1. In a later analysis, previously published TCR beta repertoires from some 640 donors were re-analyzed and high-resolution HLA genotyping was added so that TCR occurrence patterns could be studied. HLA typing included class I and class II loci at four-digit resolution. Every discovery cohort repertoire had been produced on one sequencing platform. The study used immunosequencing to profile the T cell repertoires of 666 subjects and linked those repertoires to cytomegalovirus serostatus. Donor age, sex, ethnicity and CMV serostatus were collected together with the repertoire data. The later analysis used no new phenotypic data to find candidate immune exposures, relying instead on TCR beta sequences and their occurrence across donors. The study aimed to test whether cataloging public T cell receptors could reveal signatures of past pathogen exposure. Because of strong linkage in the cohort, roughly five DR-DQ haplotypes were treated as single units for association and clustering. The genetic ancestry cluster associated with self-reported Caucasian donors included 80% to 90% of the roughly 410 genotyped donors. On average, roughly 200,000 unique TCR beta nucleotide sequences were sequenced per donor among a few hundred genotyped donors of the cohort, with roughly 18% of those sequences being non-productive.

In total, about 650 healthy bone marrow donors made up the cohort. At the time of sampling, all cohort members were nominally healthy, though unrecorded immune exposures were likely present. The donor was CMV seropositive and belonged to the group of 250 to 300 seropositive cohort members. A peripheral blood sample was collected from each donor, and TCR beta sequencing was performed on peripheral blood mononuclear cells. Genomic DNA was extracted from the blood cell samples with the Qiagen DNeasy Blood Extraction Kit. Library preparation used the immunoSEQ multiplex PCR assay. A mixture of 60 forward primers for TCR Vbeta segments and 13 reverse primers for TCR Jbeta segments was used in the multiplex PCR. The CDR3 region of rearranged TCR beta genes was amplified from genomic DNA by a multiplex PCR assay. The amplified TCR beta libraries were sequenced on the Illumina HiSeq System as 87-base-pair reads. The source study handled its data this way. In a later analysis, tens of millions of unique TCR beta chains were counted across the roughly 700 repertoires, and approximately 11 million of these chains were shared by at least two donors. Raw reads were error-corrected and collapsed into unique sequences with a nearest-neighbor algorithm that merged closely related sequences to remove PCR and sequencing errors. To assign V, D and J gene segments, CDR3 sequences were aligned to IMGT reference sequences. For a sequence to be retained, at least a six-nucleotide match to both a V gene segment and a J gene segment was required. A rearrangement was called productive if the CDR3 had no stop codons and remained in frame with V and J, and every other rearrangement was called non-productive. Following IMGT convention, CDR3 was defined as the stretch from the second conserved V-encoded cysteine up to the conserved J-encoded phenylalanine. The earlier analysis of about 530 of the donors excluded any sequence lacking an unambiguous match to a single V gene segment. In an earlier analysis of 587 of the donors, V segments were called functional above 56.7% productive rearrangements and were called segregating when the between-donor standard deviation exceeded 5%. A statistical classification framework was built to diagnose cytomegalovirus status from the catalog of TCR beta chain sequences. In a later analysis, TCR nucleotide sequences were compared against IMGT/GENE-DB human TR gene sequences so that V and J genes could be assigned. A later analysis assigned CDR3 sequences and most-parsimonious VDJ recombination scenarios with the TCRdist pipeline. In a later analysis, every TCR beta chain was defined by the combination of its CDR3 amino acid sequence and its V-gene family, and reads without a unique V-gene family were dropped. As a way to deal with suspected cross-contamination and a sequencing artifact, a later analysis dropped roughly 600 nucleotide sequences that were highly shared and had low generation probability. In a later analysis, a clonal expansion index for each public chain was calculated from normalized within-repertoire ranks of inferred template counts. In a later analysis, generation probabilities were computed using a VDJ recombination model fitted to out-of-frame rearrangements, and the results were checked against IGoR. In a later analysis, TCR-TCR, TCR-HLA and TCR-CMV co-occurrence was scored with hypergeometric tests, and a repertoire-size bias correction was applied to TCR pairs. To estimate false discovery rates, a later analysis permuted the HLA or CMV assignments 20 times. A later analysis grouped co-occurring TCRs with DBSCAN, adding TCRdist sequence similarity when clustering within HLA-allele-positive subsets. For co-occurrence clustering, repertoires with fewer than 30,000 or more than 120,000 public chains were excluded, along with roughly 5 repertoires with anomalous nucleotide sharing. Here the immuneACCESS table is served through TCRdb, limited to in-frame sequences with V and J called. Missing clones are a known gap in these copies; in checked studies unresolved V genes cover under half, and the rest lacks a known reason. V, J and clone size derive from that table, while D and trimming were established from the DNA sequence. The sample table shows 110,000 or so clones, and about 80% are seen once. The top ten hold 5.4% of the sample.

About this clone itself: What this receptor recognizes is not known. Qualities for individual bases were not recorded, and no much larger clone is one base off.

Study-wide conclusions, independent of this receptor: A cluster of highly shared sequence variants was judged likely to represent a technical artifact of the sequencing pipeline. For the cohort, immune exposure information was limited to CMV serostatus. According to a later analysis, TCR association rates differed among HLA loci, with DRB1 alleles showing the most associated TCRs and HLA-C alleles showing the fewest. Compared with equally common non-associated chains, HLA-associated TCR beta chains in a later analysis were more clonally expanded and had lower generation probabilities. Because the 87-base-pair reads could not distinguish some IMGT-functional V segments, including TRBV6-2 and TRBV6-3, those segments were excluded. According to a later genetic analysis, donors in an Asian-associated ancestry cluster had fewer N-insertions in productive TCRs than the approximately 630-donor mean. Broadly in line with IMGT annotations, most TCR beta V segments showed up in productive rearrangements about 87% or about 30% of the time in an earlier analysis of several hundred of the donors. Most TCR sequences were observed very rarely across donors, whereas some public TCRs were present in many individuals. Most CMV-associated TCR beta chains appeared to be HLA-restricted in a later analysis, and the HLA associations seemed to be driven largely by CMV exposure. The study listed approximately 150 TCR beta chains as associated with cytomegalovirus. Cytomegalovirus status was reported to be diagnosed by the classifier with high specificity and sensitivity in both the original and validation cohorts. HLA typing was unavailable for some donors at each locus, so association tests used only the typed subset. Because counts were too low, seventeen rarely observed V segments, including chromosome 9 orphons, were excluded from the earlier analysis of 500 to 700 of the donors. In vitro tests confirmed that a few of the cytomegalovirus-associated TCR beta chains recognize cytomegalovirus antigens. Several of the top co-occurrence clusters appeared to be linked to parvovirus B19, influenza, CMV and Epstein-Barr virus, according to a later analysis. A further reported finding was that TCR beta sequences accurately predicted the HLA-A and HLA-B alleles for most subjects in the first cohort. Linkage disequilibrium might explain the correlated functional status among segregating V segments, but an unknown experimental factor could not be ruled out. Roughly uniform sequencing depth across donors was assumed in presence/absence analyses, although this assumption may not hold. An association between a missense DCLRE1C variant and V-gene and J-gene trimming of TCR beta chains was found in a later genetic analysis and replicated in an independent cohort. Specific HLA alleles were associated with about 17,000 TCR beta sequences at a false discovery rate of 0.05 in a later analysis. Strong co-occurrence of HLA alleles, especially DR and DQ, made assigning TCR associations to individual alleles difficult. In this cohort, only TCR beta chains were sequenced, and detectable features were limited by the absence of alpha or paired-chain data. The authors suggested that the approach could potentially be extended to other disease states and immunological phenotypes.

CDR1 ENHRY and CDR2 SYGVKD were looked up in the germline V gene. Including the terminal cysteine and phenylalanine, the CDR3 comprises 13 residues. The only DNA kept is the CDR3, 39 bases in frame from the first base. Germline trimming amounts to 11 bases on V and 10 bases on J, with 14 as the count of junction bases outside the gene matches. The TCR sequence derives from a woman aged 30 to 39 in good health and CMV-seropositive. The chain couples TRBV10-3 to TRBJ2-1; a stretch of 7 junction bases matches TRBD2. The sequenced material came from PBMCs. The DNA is TGTGCCGGAAAGGAAGCGGGGAGTGGGGAGCAGTTCTTC. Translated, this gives CAGKEAGSGEQFF.